This entry features one TCR beta chain sequence. This clone was seen a single time. Its specific antigen is unknown. Per-base quality was not reported, and no clone a single base away is much larger than it. The sample comes from a study of blood T cell repertoires in COVID-19 (dated by TCRdb to the early 2020s). About the investigation overall: The collaborator samples originated in the United States, Italy and Spain and spanned the acute and convalescent phases of COVID-19. The prospective study material was composed of cDNA or gDNA derived from T cells, B-cell-depleted T cells, or PBMCs. The dataset comprised deeply sampled blood TCRbeta repertoires from subjects exposed to, actively infected with, or recovered from COVID-19. A freely available public database, intended as a resource for researchers studying the immune response to SARS-CoV-2, is where the repertoires were released. The samples were drawn from two sources: the first 160 participants of the ongoing ImmuneRACE study, and some 1,300 subjects contributed by 6 global collaborators. A de-identified subject ID, COVID-19 status, age in years and sex were almost always included in the sample metadata. HLA class I and class II types, where available, came from metadata supplied by the sample provider rather than from assay-based typing. Study-wide conclusions, independent of this receptor: Clinical and demographic metadata were provided uncurated, with the amount varying by source and participant.

Whole blood was collected in K2EDTA tubes by collaborating institutions according to the institutions' own protocols. For TCRbeta analysis, collaborator samples were shipped as frozen whole blood, as isolated PBMCs, or as DNA extracted from either sample type. TCRbeta CDR3 regions were amplified from genomic DNA using the immunoSEQ Assay, a bias-controlled multiplex PCR. The authors' analysis ran thus. Nucleated cell counts per sample were estimated from amplification of reference gene primers within the assay. To quantify the absolute abundance of each unique TCRbeta CDR3 rearrangement, sequence reads were collapsed and filtered. For each sample, productive Simpson clonality was calculated by taking the square root of Simpson's diversity index across productive rearrangements. TCRdb re-hosts the immuneACCESS table, in-frame sequences only. Its copies lack some clones; in the studies checked, an unresolved V gene accounts for under half of them, and the cause for the rest is not known. V and J calls plus clone size are reproduced from that table; the DNA served to infer D and trimming. The sample records 100,000 or so clones, 70% to 90% of which are singletons. 13% of the sample comes from the top ten.

V and J are truncated by 2 bases and 0 bases respectively, leaving an intervening sequence of 11 bases. The CDR3 runs 15 amino acids, cysteine and phenylalanine included. Only CDR3 DNA is held: 45 bases, read in frame from base 1. Taken from the germline V gene, the CDR1 and CDR2 loops are SGHRS and YFSETQ. The specimen was peripheral blood. The rearranged chain carries TRBV5-1 and TRBJ1-1; no D gene call is confident. This TCR was recovered from a human donor in a cohort sampled during active COVID-19. The sequenced DNA: TGCGCCAGCAGCTTTTCGGGTCAGTTGAACACTGAAGCTTTCTTT. This translates into CASSFSGQLNTEAFF.